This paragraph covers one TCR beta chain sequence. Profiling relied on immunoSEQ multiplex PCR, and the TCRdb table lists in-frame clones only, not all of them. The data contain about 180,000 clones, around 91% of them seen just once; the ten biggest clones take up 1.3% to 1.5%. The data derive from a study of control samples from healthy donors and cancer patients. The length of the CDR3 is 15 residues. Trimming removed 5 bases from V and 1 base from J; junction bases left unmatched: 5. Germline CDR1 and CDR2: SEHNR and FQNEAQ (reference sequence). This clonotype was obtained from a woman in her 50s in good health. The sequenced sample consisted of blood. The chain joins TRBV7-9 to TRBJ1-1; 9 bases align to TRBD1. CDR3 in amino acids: CASSATGGANTEAFF. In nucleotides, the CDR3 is TGTGCCAGCAGCGCTACAGGGGGCGCGAACACTGAAGCTTTCTTT.